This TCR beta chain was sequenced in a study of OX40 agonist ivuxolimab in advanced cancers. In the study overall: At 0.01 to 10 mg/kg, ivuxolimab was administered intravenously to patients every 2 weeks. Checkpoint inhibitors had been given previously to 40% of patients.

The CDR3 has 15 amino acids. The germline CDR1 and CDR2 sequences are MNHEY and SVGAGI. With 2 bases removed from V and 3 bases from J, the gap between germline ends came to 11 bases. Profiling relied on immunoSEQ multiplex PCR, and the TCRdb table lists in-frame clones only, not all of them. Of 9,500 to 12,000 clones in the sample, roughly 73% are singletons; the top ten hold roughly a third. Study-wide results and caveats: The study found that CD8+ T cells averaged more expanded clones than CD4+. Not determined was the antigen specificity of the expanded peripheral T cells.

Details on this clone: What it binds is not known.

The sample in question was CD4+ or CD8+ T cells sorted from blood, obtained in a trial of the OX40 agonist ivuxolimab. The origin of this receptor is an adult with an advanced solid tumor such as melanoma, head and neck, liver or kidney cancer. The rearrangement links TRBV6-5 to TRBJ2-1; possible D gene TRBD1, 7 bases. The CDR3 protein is CASSYSQGGYNEQFF. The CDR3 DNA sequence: TGTGCCAGCAGTTACAGCCAGGGGGGCTACAATGAGCAGTTCTTC.